The 18 T cell receptor beta chains listed next were all sequenced from one sample in a study of T cell responses to AZD1222 COVID-19 vaccine. Generated by immunoSEQ multiplex PCR, the TCRdb table keeps only in-frame clones and is missing some. In the table there are about 110,000 clones, about nine tenths of which are singletons. The specimen was peripheral blood, collected on day 0 of AZD1222 vaccination. The origin of the receptors is an adult in good health.

The DNA for the CDR3 is TGTGCCAGCAGTGACCTAACGACAGGTCACTACGAGCAGTACTTC. Encoded protein: CASSDLTTGHYEQYF. This sequence joins TRBV6-1 and TRBJ2-7; weak D call: TRBD1 (6 bases). This CDR3 has 15 residues. Trimming left V 3 bases short and J 3 bases short, with 15 bases between. The germline gives CDR1 MNHNS, CDR2 SASEGT.

V gene TRBV27 combines with J gene TRBJ2-1; 8 bases agree with TRBD2. J lost 0 bases, V lost 4 bases, and 17 bases had no gene match. Germline loops: CDR1 MNHEY, CDR2 SMNVEV (reference sequence). This CDR3 has 20 residues. Here the CDR3 DNA reads TGTGCCAGCAGTTGCAGCGGGGGCGCAGAACAGGCGACCTCCTACAATGAGCAGTTCTTC. Translated: CASSCSGGAEQATSYNEQFF.

This sequence joins TRBV3-1 (or the pseudogene TRBV3-2) and TRBJ2-7, with D unclear. V was clipped by 0 bases and J by 3 bases, with 9 bases between them. The CDR3 contains 14 residues. Germline CDR1 is LGHDT and CDR2 is YNNKEL (reference sequence). This CDR3 reads CASSQDDQYYEQYF. Written as DNA, the CDR3 is TGTGCCAGCAGCCAAGATGACCAGTACTACGAGCAGTACTTC.

The chain combines TRBV6-5 with TRBJ2-5; D might be TRBD2 (6 bases). The germline V gene has CDR1 MNHEY and CDR2 SVGAGI. CDR3 size: 14 residues. The V gene lost 9 bases and the J gene lost 0 bases, with 14 bases spanning the gap. CDR3 amino acids: CARGGHAYQETQYF. CDR3 nucleotide sequence: TGTGCCAGGGGAGGACACGCGTACCAAGAGACCCAGTACTTC.

The V call is TRBV28, the J call TRBJ1-1; TRBD1 aligns across 8 bases. The V and J ends lost 8 bases and 4 bases, in that order; junction bases with no gene match: 9. The CDR3 spans 14 residues. CDR1 and CDR2 from the germline V gene are MDHEN and SYDVKM. The DNA of the CDR3 is TGTGCCAGCGTTACAGGGGGATCGTCCACTGAAGCTTTCTTT. Protein product: CASVTGGSSTEAFF. The full variable domain, in which reference TRBV28 and TRBJ1-1 provide the parts outside the CDR3, is DVKVTQSSRYLVKRTGEKVFLECVQDMDHENMFWYRQDPGLGLRLIYFSYDVKMKEKGDIPEGYSVSREKKERFSLILESASTNQTSMYLCASVTGGSSTEAFFGQGTRLTVV.

The chain has TRBV11-3 and TRBJ2-1; tentatively, D is TRBD2 (6 bases). This CDR3 is built from 16 residues. CDR1 is SGHNT and CDR2 is YENEEA in the germline V gene. V lost 2 bases, J lost 3 bases, and 14 bases lay in between. The CDR3 coding sequence is TGTGCCAGCAGCTTATTCTCAACGCGGGGCTACAATGAGCAGTTCTTC. Translating gives CASSLFSTRGYNEQFF. Full variable domain (rest looked up from reference TRBV11-3 and TRBJ2-1): EAGVVQSPRYKIIEKKQPVAFWCNPISGHNTLYWYLQNLGQGPELLIRYENEEAVDDSQLPKDRFSAERLKGVDSTLKIQPAELGDSAVYLCASSLFSTRGYNEQFFGPGTRLTVL.

V gene TRBV2 combines with J gene TRBJ1-5; D not resolved. V was clipped by 6 bases and J by 5 bases, with 11 bases between them. CDR1 and CDR2 from the germline V gene are SNHLY and FYNNEI. This CDR3 has 13 residues. The CDR3 loop reads CASRDGSYQPQHF. The CDR3 region has the DNA TGTGCCAGCAGAGATGGGTCCTATCAGCCCCAGCATTTT.

The gene calls are TRBV6-2 or TRBV6-3 and TRBJ2-2; no definite D call. Germline CDR1 is MNHEY and CDR2 is SVGEGT. The CDR3 contains 14 residues. Trimming removed 6 bases at V and 5 bases at J, with 13 bases between. Written as DNA, the CDR3 is TGTGCCAGCAGCTTTCGGCAAGGAACCGGGGAGCTGTTTTTT. Protein sequence: CASSFRQGTGELFF.

This chain joins TRBV19 and TRBJ2-2, with D possibly being TRBD2 (6 bases). Trimming took 4 bases from V and 6 from J, leaving 12 bases between them. Looked up from germline, CDR1 is LNHDA and CDR2 is SQIVND (reference sequence). This CDR3 is built from 14 residues. The CDR3 protein is CASSRGGQSGELFF. The CDR3 DNA follows: TGTGCCAGTAGTAGGGGAGGTCAGTCCGGGGAGCTGTTTTTT. The complete variable domain, with remaining parts taken from reference TRBV19 and TRBJ2-2, reads DGGITQSPKYLFRKEGQNVTLSCEQNLNHDAMYWYRQDPGQGLRLIYYSQIVNDFQKGDIAEGYSVSREKKESFPLTVTSAQKNPTAFYLCASSRGGQSGELFFGEGSRLTVL.

This clone was counted a few times. The CDR3 DNA is TGTGCCAGCAGCTTAGTACGGCCCCCCACAGATACGCAGTATTTT. This encodes CASSLVRPPTDTQYF. The chain joins TRBV7-9 to TRBJ2-3; no firm D call. Looked up from germline, CDR1 is SEHNR and CDR2 is FQNEAQ (reference sequence). The length of the CDR3 is 15 residues. The V gene lost 1 base and the J gene lost 2 bases, with 10 bases spanning the gap.

This clone occurred once. V usage is TRBV27 and J usage is TRBJ1-4, with D hard to call. The CDR3 is 12 amino acids. Trimming took 8 bases from V and 8 from J, leaving 12 bases between them. Germline V gives CDR1 MNHEY, CDR2 SMNVEV (reference sequence). CDR3 bases: TGTGCCAGCGGTTGGGGAAGGGAAAAACTGTTTTTT. This encodes CASGWGREKLFF.

V gene TRBV21-1 combines with J gene TRBJ1-2. TRBV21-1 is given as a pseudogene. The CDR3 loop spans 16 amino acids. Here the CDR3 reads CASSKAMAGEEIPHTF. The DNA of the CDR3 is TGTGCCAGCAGCAAAGCGATGGCAGGGGAGGAGATCCCCCACACCTTC.

About this clone: This CDR3 is also generated by other DNA sequences in the sample. The chain is built from TRBV30 and TRBJ1-2; 9 nucleotides line up with TRBD1. Trimming took 1 base from V and 4 from J; bases not matched to a gene: 1. Per germline, CDR1 GTSNPN and CDR2 SVGIG (reference sequence). The CDR3 totals 13 residues. The CDR3 region has the DNA TGTGCCTGGAGTGGGACAGGGGTCTATGGCTACACCTTC. Translation gives CAWSGTGVYGYTF.

The genes are TRBV6-2 or TRBV6-3 and TRBJ2-7; TRBD1 aligns across 8 bases. Germline V lookup: CDR1 MNHEY, CDR2 SVGEGT. This CDR3 region has 15 residues. Unmatched junction bases numbered 5, after V lost 2 bases and J lost 2 bases. The CDR3 here is CASSYPGQGPYEQYF. The CDR3 DNA reads TGTGCCAGCAGTTACCCTGGACAGGGTCCCTACGAGCAGTACTTC.

The V and J genes are TRBV6-2 or TRBV6-3 and TRBJ2-3; D possibly matches TRBD1 or TRBD2 (5 bases each). Germline V lookup: CDR1 MNHEY, CDR2 SVGEGT. This CDR3 spans 17 amino acids. Trimming left V 5 bases short and J 0 bases short, with 18 bases between. In DNA, the CDR3 is TGTGCCAGCAGTCCCAGAGGGTCAGGGCTGAGCACAGATACGCAGTATTTT. Its translation is CASSPRGSGLSTDTQYF.

Written as DNA, the CDR3 is TGTGCCAGCAGACTTACTTCTTTTGAGACCCAGTACTTC. It is translated as CASRLTSFETQYF. This sequence joins TRBV27 and TRBJ2-5; D unclear. V lost 6 bases and J 5 bases, leaving 13 bases between the germline ends. Germline CDR1 is MNHEY and CDR2 is SMNVEV (reference sequence). The CDR3 spans 13 residues.

This chain connects TRBV12-5 to TRBJ2-1; no definite D call. Germline lookup yields CDR1 LGHNT and CDR2 FRNRAP. The length of the CDR3 is 13 residues. Trimming removed 5 bases at V and 1 base at J, with 6 bases between. CDR3 in DNA: TGTGCTAGTGGTCGGGCTTCCTACAATGAGCAGTTCTTC. It encodes CASGRASYNEQFF.

This clone has a single count. The chain couples TRBV6-6 to TRBJ2-2, with D perhaps TRBD2 (6 bases). CDR3 size: 15 residues. The V and J ends lost 5 bases and 1 base respectively, with 11 bases between them. In germline, CDR1 is MNHNY, CDR2 SVGAGI (reference sequence). CDR3 nucleotide sequence: TGTGCCAGCAGTATCCCCGGGGGGAACACCGGGGAGCTGTTTTTT. This gives the protein CASSIPGGNTGELFF.